These 32 T cell receptor beta chains originate from one sample sequenced in a study of technical replicates of blood from several donors. TCRdb's table, derived via immunoSEQ multiplex PCR, lists solely in-frame clones and lacks some. Among more than 65,000 clones listed, about 97% were seen once. The sequenced sample was T cells isolated from PBMCs. All receptors derive from a human donor in good health.

V and J are TRBV11-3 and TRBJ2-7; weak D call: TRBD1 (6 bases). Trimming cost V 5 bases and J 1 base, with 18 bases left between them. Germline CDR1 reads SGHNT; CDR2 reads YENEEA. The CDR3 is 16 residues long. The CDR3, as DNA: TGTGCCAGCAGCACCTGGGACACTCGGAGATCCTACGAGCAGTACTTC. This sequence encodes CASSTWDTRRSYEQYF. The full variable domain, in which reference TRBV11-3 and TRBJ2-7 provide the parts outside the CDR3, is EAGVVQSPRYKIIEKKQPVAFWCNPISGHNTLYWYLQNLGQGPELLIRYENEEAVDDSQLPKDRFSAERLKGVDSTLKIQPAELGDSAVYLCASSTWDTRRSYEQYFGPGTRLTVT.

The genes are TRBV7-3 and TRBJ1-2; D is perhaps TRBD1 (5 bases). CDR3 size: 15 residues. Deletions cut 5 bases from V and 3 bases from J, with 16 bases between. Looked up from germline, CDR1 is SGHTA and CDR2 is FQGTGA. CDR3 DNA sequence: TGTGCCAGCAGCCCGGATGGGGCACCGCACTATGGCTACACCTTC. Translating gives CASSPDGAPHYGYTF.

As DNA, the CDR3 is TGCAGCGTTGAAGTCCGGACTAGCGGGAGGGGGGAGCAGTACTTC. It codes for CSVEVRTSGRGEQYF. The V call is TRBV29-1, the J call TRBJ2-7; 15 bases line up with TRBD2. The length of the CDR3 is 15 residues. The J segment lost 7 bases and the V segment lost 1 base, leaving 5 bases of the junction unmatched. The germline V gene encodes CDR1 SQVTM and CDR2 ANQGSEA.

The chain employs TRBV10-3 and TRBJ1-2; 7 bases agree with TRBD1. Germline V gives CDR1 ENHRY, CDR2 SYGVKD. Trimming cost V 10 bases and J 0 bases; bases outside gene matches: 14. The CDR3 spans 16 residues. The CDR3: CAKGDRADLANYGYTF. The CDR3 DNA reads TGTGCCAAAGGGGACAGAGCAGATTTAGCTAACTATGGCTACACCTTC.

This clone has more than one count but fewer than ten. The rearrangement uses TRBV10-1 and TRBJ2-3; no definite D call. Trimming stripped 5 bases from V and 3 bases from J, with 6 bases between. The CDR3 sequence is 12 residues long. Germline V gene data show CDR1 as WNHNN and CDR2 as SYGVQD (reference sequence). The CDR3 coding sequence is TGCGCCAGCAGTTTCGGTACAGATACGCAGTATTTT. This codes for CASSFGTDTQYF.

CDR3 residues: CSVGLRLSDEQYF. As DNA, the CDR3 is TGCAGCGTTGGACTAAGGTTGTCGGACGAGCAGTACTTC. The gene calls are TRBV29-1 and TRBJ2-7; tentatively, D is TRBD2 (5 bases). This CDR3 is 13 amino acids long. The V and J ends lost 4 bases and 5 bases respectively, with 15 bases between them. CDR1 SQVTM and CDR2 ANQGSEA come from the germline V gene.

This clone was observed a single time. This chain links TRBV10-2 with TRBJ1-5; weak D call: TRBD1 (6 bases). Germline V gene data show CDR1 as WSHSY and CDR2 as SAAADI. This CDR3 has 16 residues. With 1 base removed from V and 5 bases from J, the gap between germline ends came to 15 bases. DNA for the CDR3: TGCGCCAGCAGTGAGTATAGGACAGCCCCTCATCAGCCCCAGCATTTT. Protein sequence: CASSEYRTAPHQPQHF.

The rearrangement joins TRBV15 to TRBJ2-5, with TRBD2 matching 11 bases. This CDR3 contains 17 residues. Trimming at V came to 1 base and at J to 5 bases, leaving 9 bases not matched to a gene. The germline V gene encodes CDR1 LNHNV and CDR2 YYDKDF (reference sequence). This chain's CDR3 is CATSRGISGGGRETQYF. DNA of the CDR3: TGTGCCACCAGCAGAGGAATTAGCGGGGGGGGACGGGAGACCCAGTACTTC.

The V gene is TRBV30, the J gene TRBJ1-2, with D perhaps TRBD1 (6 bases). The CDR3 runs 12 residues. Germline assignment: CDR1 GTSNPN and CDR2 SVGIG (reference sequence). V was shortened by 3 bases and J by 12 bases, with 17 bases between the two germline ends. The CDR3 coding sequence is TGTGCCTGGAGCAGACAGGTACAGGCGGACACCTTC. It specifies CAWSRQVQADTF.

V is TRBV11-3 and J is TRBJ2-7; 9 bases line up with TRBD1. The CDR3 consists of 17 residues. J was trimmed by 1 base and V by 0 bases; bases with no gene match: 7. Germline CDR1 is SGHNT and CDR2 is YENEEA. This chain's CDR3 is CASSLEQWDRESYEQYF. The CDR3 DNA reads as TGTGCCAGCAGCTTAGAACAATGGGACAGGGAATCCTACGAGCAGTACTTC.

The chain combines TRBV6-1 with TRBJ1-2; D perhaps matches TRBD1 (6 bases). The CDR3 extends over 14 amino acids. Germline V gene sequence: CDR1 MNHNS, CDR2 SASEGT. Trimming left V 5 bases short and J 4 bases short, with 14 bases between. The CDR3 spells CASSSGQGGYGYTF. Here the CDR3 DNA reads TGTGCCAGCAGTTCGGGCCAAGGGGGCTATGGCTACACCTTC.

The chain couples TRBV4-1 to TRBJ2-1; TRBD2 matches at 15 bases. V trimming: 3 bases; J trimming: 6 bases; junction bases outside the gene matches: 15. CDR1 is MGHRA, CDR2 YSYEKL, per germline. The CDR3 has 20 amino acids. CDR3 loop: CASSHRHGTSGRSGANEQFF. The CDR3 nucleotides read TGCGCCAGCAGCCACAGACACGGGACTAGCGGGAGGAGTGGGGCCAATGAGCAGTTCTTC.

The chain links TRBV30 to TRBJ2-7, with D unclear. This CDR3 has 14 amino acids. CDR1 and CDR2 (germline): GTSNPN, SVGIG (reference sequence). Deletions cut 0 bases from V and 2 bases from J, with 11 bases between. DNA for the CDR3: TGTGCCTGGAGTGTACGCGGCATCGCCTACGAGCAGTACTTC. The encoded protein is CAWSVRGIAYEQYF.

The chain employs TRBV7-2 and TRBJ2-1, with D uncertain. Trimming shortened V by 6 bases and J by 6 bases, and 15 bases separated the two germline ends. From germline, CDR1 is SGHTA and CDR2 FQGNSA. CDR3 length: 14 residues. The CDR3 reads CASSPSRALNEQFF. The CDR3 bases are TGTGCCAGCAGTCCCTCCCGAGCTCTCAATGAGCAGTTCTTC.

V is TRBV28 and J is TRBJ1-1; D is ambiguous. The CDR3 is 11 amino acids. CDR1 is MDHEN, CDR2 SYDVKM, per germline. CDR3 sequence reads: CANPRNTEAFF. For the CDR3, the DNA is TGTGCAAACCCCAGGAACACTGAAGCTTTCTTT.

The V gene is TRBV6-1, the J gene TRBJ2-3; TRBD2 aligns across 7 bases. This CDR3 has 17 residues. Per germline, CDR1 MNHNS and CDR2 SASEGT. J lost 0 bases, V lost 2 bases, and 8 bases had no gene match. The CDR3 DNA is TGTGCCAGCAGTGAATGGTCTAGCGGTACTAGCACAGATACGCAGTATTTT. Amino acid sequence: CASSEWSSGTSTDTQYF.

The chain joins TRBV10-2 to TRBJ2-5; tentative D call: TRBD2 (6 bases). The CDR3 contains 14 residues. Trimming left V 8 bases short and J 2 bases short, with 15 bases between. In germline, CDR1 is WSHSY, CDR2 SAAADI. This CDR3 is CASLRSGQQETQYF. CDR3 DNA: TGCGCCAGCCTTAGGAGCGGGCAACAAGAGACCCAGTACTTC.

This chain links TRBV5-4 with TRBJ2-1; a possible D gene is TRBD1 (5 bases). The CDR3 is made up of 12 amino acids. Germline values: CDR1 SGHNT, CDR2 YYREEE (reference sequence). V dropped 0 bases and J dropped 10 bases, with 8 bases sitting between them. CDR3 sequence reads: CASSLDQGEQFF. The CDR3 region has the DNA TGTGCCAGCAGCTTGGATCAGGGCGAGCAGTTCTTC.

The V gene is TRBV7-6, the J gene TRBJ2-1, with D tentatively TRBD1 (6 bases). V lost 3 bases, J lost 5 bases, and 14 bases lay in between. Germline assignment: CDR1 SGHVS and CDR2 FNYEAQ. The CDR3 consists of 15 residues. CDR3 amino acids: CASSFDGDINNEQFF. CDR3 bases: TGTGCCAGCAGCTTCGACGGGGACATAAACAATGAGCAGTTCTTC.

The chain couples TRBV30 to TRBJ1-1; 7 nucleotides agree with TRBD1. The germline CDR1 and CDR2 sequences are GTSNPN and SVGIG (reference sequence). The CDR3 is made up of 14 amino acids. The V segment lost 1 base and the J segment 10 bases; nucleotides outside the gene matches: 12. DNA for the CDR3: TGTGCCTGGAGTGGTGACACAGGGGAATATTTAGCTTTCTTT. This translates into CAWSGDTGEYLAFF.

The chain carries TRBV4-1 and TRBJ2-3, with 7 bases identical to TRBD2. Germline loops: CDR1 MGHRA, CDR2 YSYEKL. CDR3 length: 14 residues. Trimming removed 5 bases from V and 1 base from J; junction bases left unmatched: 3. In DNA form, the CDR3 reads TGCGCCAGCAGCTATGGGGGGGGCACAGATACGCAGTATTTT. Translated, it gives CASSYGGGTDTQYF.

V is TRBV9 and J is TRBJ1-4, with D unclear. Trimming left V 3 bases short and J 10 bases short, with 22 bases between. The CDR3 contains 16 residues. Germline values: CDR1 SGDLS, CDR2 YYNGEE. This chain's CDR3 is CASSAKAGSASGKLFF. The CDR3 bases are TGTGCCAGCAGCGCGAAAGCGGGATCGGCTTCAGGAAAACTGTTTTTT.

The chain uses TRBV19 and TRBJ2-5, with TRBD1 as a possible D gene (6 bases). The CDR3 covers 15 residues. Deletions cut 5 bases from V and 5 bases from J, with 18 bases between. Germline V CDR1 and CDR2: LNHDA, SQIVND (reference sequence). The CDR3 bases are TGTGCCAGTAGTCTAACAACAGGGTTGTGGGAGACCCAGTACTTC. Translating it yields CASSLTTGLWETQYF.

The chain has TRBV2 and TRBJ2-6; D is unresolved. Germline V gene lookup returns CDR1 SNHLY and CDR2 FYNNEI. The CDR3 runs to 13 residues. Trimming took off 8 bases at V and 0 bases at J, with 5 bases between the two ends. The chain's CDR3 is CASAISGANVLTF. CDR3 nucleotides: TGTGCCAGCGCGATCTCTGGGGCCAACGTCCTGACTTTC.

J is TRBJ2-1 and V is TRBV7-9; TRBD2 might be the D (7 bases). Per the germline V gene, CDR1 is SEHNR and CDR2 is FQNEAQ (reference sequence). V shed 5 bases and J shed 6 bases, with 23 bases lying between them. This CDR3 is 17 amino acids long. DNA for the CDR3: TGTGCCAGCAGCGGGGTCACGGGGGGCCTAGCCCTCAATGAGCAGTTCTTC. This translates into CASSGVTGGLALNEQFF.

The chain couples TRBV7-6 to TRBJ1-3, with D unclear. The CDR3 is made up of 21 amino acids. V lost 1 base and J 4 bases, leaving 29 bases between the germline ends. CDR1 and CDR2 (germline): SGHVS, FNYEAQ. The CDR3 loop is CASSLGLRESRNWNKGNTIYF. The CDR3 coding sequence is TGTGCCAGCAGCTTAGGACTGCGGGAGTCCCGGAATTGGAACAAAGGAAACACCATATATTTT.

CDR3 region: CASSTTGTYEQYF. The DNA for the CDR3 is TGTGCCAGTAGTACCACAGGGACCTACGAGCAGTACTTC. The chain carries TRBV19 and TRBJ2-7, with a tentative D call TRBD1 (6 bases). Looked up from germline, CDR1 is LNHDA and CDR2 is SQIVND (reference sequence). The CDR3 runs to 13 residues. V lost 4 bases to trimming and J lost 2 bases, with 9 bases between them.

V usage is TRBV18 and J usage is TRBJ2-7, with 10 bases fitting TRBD1. V lost 3 bases and J lost 7; bases outside the gene matches: 9. CDR1 and CDR2 from the germline V gene are KGHSH and LQKENI. This CDR3 contains 15 residues. The CDR3 here is CASSPLPGTGDEQYF. The CDR3 region has the DNA TGTGCCAGCTCACCTCTTCCCGGGACAGGGGATGAGCAGTACTTC. Using reference TRBV18 and TRBJ2-7 for the parts outside the CDR3, the full variable domain is NAGVMQNPRHLVRRRGQEARLRCSPMKGHSHVYWYRQLPEEGLKFMVYLQKENIIDESGMPKERFSAEFPKEGPSILRIQQVVRGDSAAYFCASSPLPGTGDEQYFGPGTRLTVT.

This clone appeared once. The genes are TRBV13 and TRBJ2-3, with no clear D. CDR3 length: 12 residues. Trimming removed 3 bases from V and 8 bases from J, with 9 bases in between. From germline, CDR1 is PRHDT and CDR2 FYEKMQ (reference sequence). The CDR3 sequence is CASSFIEITQYF. The DNA for the CDR3 is TGTGCCAGCAGCTTTATAGAAATTACGCAGTATTTT.

Only one count was recorded for this clone. J is TRBJ1-1 and V is TRBV5-1, with 9 nucleotides matching TRBD1. CDR3 length: 16 residues. V was pared by 6 bases and J by 0 bases, with 9 bases of the junction left unmatched. Per germline, CDR1 SGHRS and CDR2 YFSETQ. CDR3 in amino acids: CASTSGTGLMNTEAFF. The CDR3 DNA reads as TGCGCCAGCACTTCCGGGACAGGGTTGATGAACACTGAAGCTTTCTTT.

The rearrangement links TRBV13 to TRBJ2-5; 10 bases match TRBD1. The CDR3 extends over 15 amino acids. CDR1 PRHDT and CDR2 FYEKMQ come from the germline V gene (reference sequence). V gave up 5 bases and J gave up 3 bases; unmatched junction bases: 6. CDR3 in amino acids: CASSQPGTGEETQYF. The CDR3 DNA reads TGTGCCAGCAGCCAGCCCGGGACAGGGGAAGAGACCCAGTACTTC.

V and J are TRBV18 and TRBJ1-2; 7 bases are shared with TRBD1. The CDR3 has 15 amino acids. V trimming: 5 bases; J trimming: 1 base; junction bases outside the gene matches: 7. Germline V gene sequence: CDR1 KGHSH, CDR2 LQKENI. The CDR3 reads CASSGTATNNYGYTF. CDR3 nucleotides: TGTGCCAGCTCAGGGACAGCGACCAATAACTATGGCTACACCTTC.